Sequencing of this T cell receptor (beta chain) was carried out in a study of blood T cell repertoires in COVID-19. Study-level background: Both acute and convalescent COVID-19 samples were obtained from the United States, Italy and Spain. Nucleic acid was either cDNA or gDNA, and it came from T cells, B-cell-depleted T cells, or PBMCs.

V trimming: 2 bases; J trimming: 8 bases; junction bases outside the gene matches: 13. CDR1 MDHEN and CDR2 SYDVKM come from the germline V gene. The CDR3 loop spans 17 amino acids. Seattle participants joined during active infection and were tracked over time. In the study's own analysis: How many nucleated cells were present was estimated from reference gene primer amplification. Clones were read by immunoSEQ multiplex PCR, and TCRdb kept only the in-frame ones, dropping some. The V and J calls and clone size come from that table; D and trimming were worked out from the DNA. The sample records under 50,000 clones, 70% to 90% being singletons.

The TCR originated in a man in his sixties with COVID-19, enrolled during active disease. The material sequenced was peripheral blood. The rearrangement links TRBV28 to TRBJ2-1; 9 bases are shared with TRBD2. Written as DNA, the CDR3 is TGTGCCAGCAGTTTACTGTTTCCGGGACTAGCAGTCCATGAGCAGTTCTTC. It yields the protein CASSLLFPGLAVHEQFF.